Reported below is one TCR beta chain. Sequencing was performed with immunoSEQ multiplex PCR; in TCRdb, only in-frame clones are kept and a portion is missing. The sample has 100,000 to 150,000 clones, around 90% seen once. The germline V gene encodes CDR1 MNHEY and CDR2 SMNVEV (reference sequence). The CDR3 runs to 14 residues. V shed 4 bases and J 7 bases; nucleotides not matched to a gene: 4. The source of the sample is a study of T cell responses to AZD1222 COVID-19 vaccine. The sequencing here drew on peripheral blood, taken on day 0 of MenACWY control vaccination. The TCR sequence derives from an adult in good health. J is TRBJ2-2 and V is TRBV27; TRBD1 matches 9 bases. The CDR3 sequence is CASSWTGDSGELFF. Written as DNA, the CDR3 is TGTGCCAGCAGTTGGACAGGGGATAGCGGGGAGCTGTTTTTT.